This TCR beta chain stems from a study of blood T cell repertoires in COVID-19. V was cut by 2 bases and J by 0 bases, with 9 bases left in between. The CDR3 totals 15 residues. Germline-derived CDR1 and CDR2 are SGHRS and YFSETQ. Profiled with immunoSEQ multiplex PCR; TCRdb holds only in-frame clones, not every one. The top ten clones hold about 14% of a sample with about 81,000 clones, 85% to 90% of them seen once. Material: peripheral blood. V and J are TRBV5-1 and TRBJ2-1; D may be TRBD2 (5 bases). The source is a woman in her seventies with acute or convalescent COVID-19. The DNA for the CDR3 is TGCGCCAGCAGCTTACTGGGGAGCTCCTACAATGAGCAGTTCTTC. Protein sequence: CASSLLGSSYNEQFF.